The sequence of this T cell receptor beta chain was determined in a study of vaccination effects on CD4 cells after COVID-19. For the study at large: Post-vaccine specimens were collected at a median of 72 days following the second dose.

Produced via immunoSEQ multiplex PCR; TCRdb's table is partial and in-frame only. The table has fewer than 90,000 clones, more than 60% seen once. About this clone itself: Its antigen is not identified.

V gave up 0 bases and J gave up 4 bases; unmatched junction bases: 3. Germline-derived CDR1 and CDR2 are LGHNA and YNFKEQ. This CDR3 has 16 residues. Study results and caveats: Both infection-induced and vaccine-induced clones contracted markedly at late post-vaccination timepoints.

Sequencing followed a ViraFEST assay step that expanded antigen-specific CD4+ T cells with viral peptide pools. Following 10 days of culture, CD4+ T cells were isolated. Subjects were given two BNT162b2 or mRNA-1273 vaccine doses. This chain links TRBV4-2 with TRBJ1-6, with 7 bases lining up with TRBD1. This receptor was identified in a human donor who received a COVID-19 vaccine. The input for sequencing was CD4+ T cells from PBMCs cultured with HCoV-OC43 spike peptides, taken after COVID-19 vaccination. Noted subset: HCoV-OC43 spike overlapping peptide pool stimulation. DNA of the CDR3: TGTGCCAGCAGCCAAGATCTGGGACAGTATAATTCACCCCTCCACTTT. It encodes CASSQDLGQYNSPLHF.